The 28 T cell receptor beta chains below come from one sample, sequenced in a study of cytomegalovirus exposure and HLA in healthy donors (dated by TCRdb to 2016 to 2017). Libraries came from the immunoSEQ multiplex PCR assay. The multiplex PCR relied on a mix of 60 forward primers for TCR Vbeta segments and 13 reverse primers for TCR Jbeta segments. Sourced from immuneACCESS, this table was stored by TCRdb with only in-frame sequences that have V and J called. A share of the clones is absent; for the studies checked, an unresolved V gene accounts for under half, and the remainder has no known explanation. This sample comprises 100,000 to 150,000 clones, less than 90% of them detected only once. 1.5% to 1.9% of the sample is held by the ten biggest clonotypes. The sample comprised PBMCs. The receptors derive from a man aged 40-55 years in good health and CMV-seronegative.

The V gene is TRBV7-2, the J gene TRBJ2-7; TRBD1 matches 9 bases. Germline V gene sequence: CDR1 SGHTA, CDR2 FQGNSA. This CDR3 region has 17 residues. The junction had 14 bases not matched to a gene; V was cut back by 3 bases and J by 5 bases. CDR3 coding DNA: TGTGCCAGCAGCTTGGCCGGCCTGGGACAGGGCGCTAACGAGCAGTACTTC. This encodes CASSLAGLGQGANEQYF. Together with reference TRBV7-2 and TRBJ2-7, the CDR3 gives the full variable domain: GAGVSQSPSNKVTEKGKDVELRCDPISGHTALYWYRQSLGQGLEFLIYFQGNSAPDKSGLPSDRFSAERTGGSVSTLTIQRTQQEDSAVYLCASSLAGLGQGANEQYFGPGTRLTVT.

This clone was seen once. V is TRBV11-2 and J is TRBJ2-7; 12 bases agree with TRBD1. Losses at the gene ends were 3 bases for V and 9 bases for J; bases not matched to a gene: 3. CDR3 length: 13 residues. Germline V gene lookup returns CDR1 SGHAT and CDR2 FQNNGV. DNA of the CDR3: TGTGCCAGCAGCTTTCCGGGACAGGGGGCGCAGTACTTC. Protein: CASSFPGQGAQYF.

The V and J genes are TRBV12-1 and TRBJ1-2; the table assigns TRBD1, which was not confirmed against the DNA. TRBV12-1 counts as a pseudogene. CDR3 length equals 17 residues. The CDR3 loop reads CASSFGNDRGYNYGYTF. The CDR3 nucleotides read TGTGCCAGCAGCTTTGGAAACGACAGGGGCTATAACTATGGCTACACCTTC.

V is TRBV7-2 and J is TRBJ1-5; 8 nucleotides match TRBD1. Trimming cost V 5 bases and J 3 bases; bases outside gene matches: 9. CDR3 size: 16 residues. From germline, CDR1 is SGHTA and CDR2 FQGNSA. The CDR3 DNA reads TGTGCCAGCAGCCCCGGCAGGGGGCTATACAATCAGCCCCAGCATTTT. This codes for CASSPGRGLYNQPQHF.

This chain uses TRBV7-9 with TRBJ2-2; 9 bases are shared with TRBD1. V trimming: 6 bases; J trimming: 5 bases; junction bases outside the gene matches: 10. Germline assignment: CDR1 SEHNR and CDR2 FQNEAQ (reference sequence). CDR3 length: 16 amino acids. The DNA of the CDR3 is TGTGCCAGCAGACCAGACGAGACAGGGGGGACCGGGGAGCTGTTTTTT. It encodes CASRPDETGGTGELFF.

The J gene is TRBJ2-7, the V gene TRBV7-8; the D gene is possibly TRBD2 (6 bases). The germline CDR1 and CDR2 sequences are SGHVS and FQNEAQ. V lost 1 base, J lost 6 bases, and 13 bases lay in between. The CDR3 consists of 14 residues. CDR3 region: CASSLGAGGAEQYF. The CDR3 DNA sequence: TGTGCCAGCAGCTTAGGGGCAGGAGGGGCCGAGCAGTACTTC.

In DNA form, the CDR3 reads TGCGCCAGCAGCCAAGAATCGCTAGCGGGTTTCAATGAGCAGTTCTTC. Protein: CASSQESLAGFNEQFF. This sequence joins TRBV4-3 and TRBJ2-1; TRBD2 agrees at 8 bases. Germline V CDR1 and CDR2: LGHNA, YSLEER. V lost 0 bases to trimming and J lost 6 bases; unmatched junction nucleotides: 7. The CDR3 is 16 residues long.

This clone was picked up a small number of times. The chain employs TRBV14 and TRBJ1-6; D gene ambiguous. V gave up 0 bases and J gave up 7 bases, with 10 bases separating them. Germline CDR1 SGHDN, CDR2 FVKESK. This CDR3 has 15 residues. The CDR3 region has the DNA TGTGCCAGCAGCCAAGATGACCCGGGGAATTCACCCCTCCACTTT. Its translation: CASSQDDPGNSPLHF.

This clone showed up just once. The chain couples TRBV2 to TRBJ2-1; 12 bases are a match to TRBD2. This CDR3 contains 14 residues. Per germline, CDR1 SNHLY and CDR2 FYNNEI. V lost 3 bases, J lost 15 bases, and 9 bases stayed unmatched. CDR3 residues: CASSEQGVTSGGFF. Here the CDR3 DNA reads TGTGCCAGCAGTGAGCAGGGGGTGACTAGCGGGGGGTTCTTC.

The gene calls are TRBV4-2 and TRBJ2-1, with D perhaps TRBD2 (6 bases). There are 15 residues in the CDR3. V was cut by 5 bases and J by 7 bases, with 18 bases left in between. CDR1 and CDR2 (germline): LGHNA, YNFKEQ. CDR3 bases: TGTGCCAGCAGCACCCCGGGACTTTATTATAATGAGCAGTTCTTC. Its translation: CASSTPGLYYNEQFF.

This clone has only a few counts. The V call is TRBV27, the J call TRBJ2-7; tentatively, D is TRBD2 (5 bases). The germline V gene encodes CDR1 MNHEY and CDR2 SMNVEV (reference sequence). Trimming shortened V by 6 bases and J by 1 base, and 10 bases separated the two germline ends. This CDR3 is built from 13 residues. CDR3 sequence reads: CASRDIASYEQYF. In DNA, the CDR3 is TGTGCCAGCAGGGATATAGCGTCCTACGAGCAGTACTTC.

On this clone: One junction end does not reproduce the germline sequence, and a read error may be involved. Other DNA sequences in the sample encode the same CDR3. V gene TRBV9 combines with J gene TRBJ2-1; 8 nucleotides match TRBD2. CDR1 is SGDLS, CDR2 YYNGEE, per germline. The CDR3 covers 17 residues. CDR3 DNA: TGTGCTAGCAGCGTAGCATTGGCGGGAGGTTCCTACAATGAGCAGTTCTTC. Amino acid sequence: CASSVALAGGSYNEQFF.

In DNA, the CDR3 is TGTGCCAGCAGTGAGACGGGGGGTGACTATGGCTACACCTTC. Protein product: CASSETGGDYGYTF. The J gene is TRBJ1-2, the V gene TRBV9; TRBD1 is a possible D gene (5 bases). The CDR3 covers 14 residues. The germline gives CDR1 SGDLS, CDR2 YYNGEE. With 5 bases removed from V and 3 bases from J, the gap between germline ends came to 14 bases.

The V call is TRBV27, the J call TRBJ1-5; 7 bases are a match to TRBD1. CDR3 length: 12 amino acids. CDR1 is MNHEY and CDR2 is SMNVEV in the germline V gene (reference sequence). V lost 8 bases to trimming and J lost 6 bases; unmatched junction nucleotides: 4. CDR3 nucleotide sequence: TGTGCCAGCCGACAGGGAGTTCAGCCCCAGCATTTT. This sequence encodes CASRQGVQPQHF.

As for this clone: Other DNA sequences in this sample translate to the same CDR3. This sequence joins TRBV7-2 and TRBJ2-7; 10 positions agree with TRBD1. The germline V gene encodes CDR1 SGHTA and CDR2 FQGNSA. The CDR3 runs to 13 residues. Germline trimming cut 3 bases from V and 5 bases from J; bases unmatched to any gene: 1. CDR3 coding DNA: TGTGCCAGCAGCTTGACAGGGGGCGACGAGCAGTACTTC. Its translation is CASSLTGGDEQYF.

This CDR3 is CSARPTTEAFF. For the CDR3, the DNA is TGCAGTGCTAGACCCACTACTGAAGCTTTCTTT. This chain joins TRBV20-1 and TRBJ1-1; D not resolved. CDR1 is DFQATT, CDR2 SNEGSKA, per germline (reference sequence). The length of the CDR3 is 11 residues. The V end was cut by 2 bases, the J end by 5 bases, with 6 bases between.

The gene calls are TRBV15 and TRBJ2-2, with 7 bases lining up with TRBD2. Germline CDR1 LNHNV, CDR2 YYDKDF (reference sequence). This CDR3 contains 16 residues. V dropped 4 bases and J dropped 4; count of bases not matched to a gene: 9. CDR3: CATSNGEGTGTGELFF. DNA for the CDR3: TGTGCCACCAGCAACGGGGAGGGCACCGGCACCGGGGAGCTGTTTTTT.

The V gene is TRBV28, the J gene TRBJ2-3, with 8 bases matching TRBD1. The CDR3 is 15 residues long. Germline trimming cut 5 bases from V and 4 bases from J; bases unmatched to any gene: 8. Germline V gene lookup returns CDR1 MDHEN and CDR2 SYDVKM. CDR3 protein: CASSPTGGKADTQYF. As DNA, the CDR3 is TGTGCCAGCAGTCCTACAGGGGGAAAGGCAGATACGCAGTATTTT.

This clone has just a few counts. This chain links TRBV7-2 with TRBJ2-7; TRBD1 matches 8 bases. V lost 5 bases, J lost 2 bases, and 2 bases stayed unmatched. Germline CDR1 SGHTA, CDR2 FQGNSA. The CDR3 loop spans 13 amino acids. CDR3 nucleotide sequence: TGTGCCAGCAGCGGGGGACAGGCCTACGAGCAGTACTTC. Translation gives CASSGGQAYEQYF.

The chain joins TRBV7-3 to TRBJ1-3; the D is unclear. Per the germline V gene, CDR1 is SGHTA and CDR2 is FQGTGA. This CDR3 is built from 16 residues. The germline V and J ends were trimmed by 2 bases and 0 bases, with 11 bases remaining between them. The chain's CDR3 is CASSLSGFSSGNTIYF. CDR3 nucleotides: TGTGCCAGCAGCTTATCAGGATTTTCCTCTGGAAACACCATATATTTT.

The V gene is TRBV11-3, the J gene TRBJ2-3, with D perhaps TRBD1 (5 bases). V lost 0 bases and J 8 bases, leaving 9 bases between the germline ends. Germline CDR1 and CDR2: SGHNT and YENEEA. The CDR3 spans 13 residues. The CDR3 DNA sequence: TGTGCCAGCAGCTTAGACCGAAGGGGTACGCAGTATTTT. Amino acids: CASSLDRRGTQYF.

The genes are TRBV19 and TRBJ2-7; no clear D. Between the trimmed V and J ends, which lost 3 bases and 0 bases, there was a span of 12 bases. CDR3 length: 15 residues. The germline gives CDR1 LNHDA, CDR2 SQIVND (reference sequence). CDR3 coding DNA: TGTGCCAGTAGTATCTCAGGCCTTAGCTCCTACGAGCAGTACTTC. Protein sequence: CASSISGLSSYEQYF. Full variable domain (rest looked up from reference TRBV19 and TRBJ2-7): DGGITQSPKYLFRKEGQNVTLSCEQNLNHDAMYWYRQDPGQGLRLIYYSQIVNDFQKGDIAEGYSVSREKKESFPLTVTSAQKNPTAFYLCASSISGLSSYEQYFGPGTRLTVT.

The rearrangement joins TRBV6-5 to TRBJ1-2; D possibly corresponds to TRBD1 (6 bases). This CDR3 region has 15 residues. With 11 bases removed from V and 6 bases from J, the gap between germline ends came to 25 bases. In germline, CDR1 is MNHEY, CDR2 SVGAGI. The DNA for the CDR3 is TGTGCCGACAAACTCCAGCCGACCAGGGGAGATGGCTACACCTTC. Its translation: CADKLQPTRGDGYTF.

The gene calls are TRBV7-9 and TRBJ2-3, with 8 bases identical to TRBD2. CDR1 and CDR2 from the germline V gene are SEHNR and FQNEAQ (reference sequence). CDR3 length: 15 residues. The V gene end was trimmed by 2 bases and the J gene end by 1 base; junction bases not matched to a gene: 2. The CDR3: CASSLTAGGTDTQYF. CDR3 bases: TGTGCCAGCAGCTTAACAGCGGGGGGCACAGATACGCAGTATTTT.

The V call is TRBV5-4, the J call TRBJ1-2; D call uncertain. Germline lookup yields CDR1 SGHNT and CDR2 YYREEE (reference sequence). The length of the CDR3 is 15 residues. V gave up 0 bases and J gave up 4 bases, with 13 bases separating them. CDR3 sequence reads: CASSLATGIGYGYTF. CDR3 sequence (DNA): TGTGCCAGCAGCTTGGCCACGGGGATTGGCTATGGCTACACCTTC.

Here the CDR3 reads CASSLDRDYEQYF. DNA for the CDR3: TGTGCCAGCAGCTTAGATCGGGACTACGAGCAGTACTTC. The V gene is TRBV11-2, the J gene TRBJ2-7, with D possibly being TRBD2 (5 bases). The CDR3 runs to 13 residues. V was clipped by 0 bases and J by 3 bases, with 6 bases between them. Germline loops: CDR1 SGHAT, CDR2 FQNNGV. The full variable domain, in which reference TRBV11-2 and TRBJ2-7 provide the parts outside the CDR3, is EAGVAQSPRYKIIEKRQSVAFWCNPISGHATLYWYQQILGQGPKLLIQFQNNGVVDDSQLPKDRFSAERLKGVDSTLKIQPAKLEDSAVYLCASSLDRDYEQYFGPGTRLTVT.

The chain is built from TRBV28 and TRBJ1-2; the D is unclear. CDR3 length: 13 amino acids. The germline V gene encodes CDR1 MDHEN and CDR2 SYDVKM. Trimming cost V 5 bases and J 0 bases, with 7 bases left between them. The CDR3 spells CASSLVTNYGYTF. CDR3 DNA sequence: TGTGCCAGCAGTCTAGTAACTAACTATGGCTACACCTTC.

This chain joins TRBV27 and TRBJ1-2, with D possibly matching TRBD1 (5 bases). CDR1 and CDR2 (germline): MNHEY, SMNVEV (reference sequence). Trimming took 1 base from V and 5 from J, leaving 8 bases between them. The CDR3 extends over 13 amino acids. The chain's CDR3 is CASSLYRGYGYTF. The CDR3 bases are TGTGCCAGCAGTTTATATCGGGGGTATGGCTACACCTTC.